A selection of T cell receptor beta chains follows, all from one sample in a study of monozygotic twins with inflammatory bowel disease. TCRdb re-called the 5' RACE reads, yielding one record per CDR3 amino acid sequence without DNA. This table lists some 99,000 distinct CDR3 sequences. The specimen was blood. The receptors originated from a human donor with ulcerative colitis or Crohn's disease, or a healthy co-twin of an affected twin (not recorded which). Each CDR3 is given with its conserved first and last residue. Each record gives: V gene, J gene, CDR3 protein.

TRBV5-4	TRBJ2-7	CASSLEYEQYF
TRBV7-9	TRBJ2-1	CASGTSGAYEQFF
TRBV12-3/TRBV12-4	TRBJ2-1	CASSLVPNEQFF
TRBV7-2	TRBJ1-5	CASSPPGQARSNQPQHF
TRBV5-4	TRBJ2-3	CASSLRPGGGDTQYF
TRBV28	TRBJ2-5	CASRLGGQETQYF
TRBV5-5	TRBJ2-5	CASSWTNQETQYF
TRBV12-3/TRBV12-4	TRBJ2-3	CASSHDSATDTQYF
TRBV5-6	TRBJ1-5	CASSLRGTPNQPQHF
TRBV19	TRBJ1-5	CASSIDRGVSDQPQHF
TRBV11-1	TRBJ2-3	CASNPGQGMRGDTQYF
TRBV7-9	TRBJ1-4	CASSSRDNEKLFF
TRBV27	TRBJ1-6	CASSSDRLSPLHF
TRBV15	TRBJ2-7	CATSRGEGVVSYEQYF
TRBV28	TRBJ2-7	CASSLWAGAFEQYF
TRBV9	TRBJ2-3	CASSGPGVQDTQYF
TRBV14	TRBJ2-3	CASSPTGSDTQYF
TRBV24-1	TRBJ2-2	CATSDLPGRQAGTGELFF
TRBV21-1	TRBJ2-1	CASSTPGQGVNNEQFF
TRBV10-3	TRBJ2-5	CAISEAGGGRNNGETQYF
TRBV4-1	TRBJ1-2	CASSQRTGLRGYTF
TRBV12-3/TRBV12-4	TRBJ1-4	CASSLEGVDEKLFF
TRBV5-1	TRBJ2-2	CASSLAGQAPNTGELFF
TRBV28	TRBJ2-2	CASSLGRGWELFF
TRBV18	TRBJ2-1	CASSPPSGRARSNEQFF
TRBV6-2/TRBV6-3	TRBJ2-3	CASRDDRADTQYF
TRBV7-9	TRBJ2-1	CASSKPTGQAGNEQFF
TRBV3-1	TRBJ1-2	CASSFDRGYTF
TRBV4-3	TRBJ1-5	CASSQVHGPALQHF
TRBV20-1	TRBJ1-2	CSANKPGSRGYGYTF
TRBV7-2	TRBJ2-7	CASSLSGGTVSYEQYF
TRBV20-1	TRBJ2-3	CSARDSPRATDTQYF
TRBV5-1	TRBJ2-3	CASSFALAGGADTQYF
TRBV5-6	TRBJ2-3	CASSPTTSPWDTQYF
TRBV19	TRBJ1-1	CASTKDSSGRAEAFF
TRBV20-1	TRBJ2-3	CSATTSRQGADTQYF
TRBV7-9	TRBJ2-1	CASSLPGTGAHEQFF